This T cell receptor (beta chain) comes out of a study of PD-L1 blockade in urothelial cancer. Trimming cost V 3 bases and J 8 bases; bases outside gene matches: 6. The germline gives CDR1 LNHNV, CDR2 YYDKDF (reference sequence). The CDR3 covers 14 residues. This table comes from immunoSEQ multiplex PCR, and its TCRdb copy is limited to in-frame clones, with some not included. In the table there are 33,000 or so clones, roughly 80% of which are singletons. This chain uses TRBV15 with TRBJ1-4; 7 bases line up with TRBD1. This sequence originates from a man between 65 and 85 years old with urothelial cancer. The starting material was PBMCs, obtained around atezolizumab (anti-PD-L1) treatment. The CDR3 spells CATSRGDSGEKLFF. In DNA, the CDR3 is TGTGCCACCAGCAGGGGGGACAGTGGCGAAAAACTGTTTTTT.